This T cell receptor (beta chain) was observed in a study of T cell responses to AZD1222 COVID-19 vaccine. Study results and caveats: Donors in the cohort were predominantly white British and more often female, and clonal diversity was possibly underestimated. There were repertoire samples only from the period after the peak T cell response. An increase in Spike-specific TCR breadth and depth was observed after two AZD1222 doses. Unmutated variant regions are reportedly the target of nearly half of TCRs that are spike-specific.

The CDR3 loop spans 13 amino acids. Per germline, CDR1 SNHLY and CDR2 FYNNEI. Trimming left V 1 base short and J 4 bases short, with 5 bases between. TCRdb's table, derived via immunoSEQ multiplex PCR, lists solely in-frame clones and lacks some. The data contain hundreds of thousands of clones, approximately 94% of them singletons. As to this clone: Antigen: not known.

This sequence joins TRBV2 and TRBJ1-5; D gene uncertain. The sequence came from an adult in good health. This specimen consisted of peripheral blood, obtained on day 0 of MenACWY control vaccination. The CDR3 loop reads CASSEGPNQPQHF. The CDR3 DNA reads TGTGCCAGCAGTGAAGGGCCGAATCAGCCCCAGCATTTT.